Sequencing of this T cell receptor beta chain was carried out in a study of long-term antiretroviral therapy in people with HIV. Researchers ran immunoSEQ v3.0 at survey level. The table came from immunoSEQ multiplex PCR; TCRdb's copy has only in-frame clones and leaves some out. The repertoire holds under 50,000 clones, 85% to 90% seen once, with under 5% in the top ten. From each donor, at least one pre-ART PBMC sample and at least two post-ART PBMC samples were obtained. Until DNA extraction, the samples held between about 1-10 million cryopreserved PBMC. V was cut by 1 base and J by 4 bases, with 7 bases left in between. Germline CDR1 SGHVS, CDR2 FNYEAQ. The CDR3 length is 13 residues.

This sequence joins TRBV7-6 and TRBJ2-5, with a tentative D call TRBD2 (5 bases). Sequencing was performed on unsorted PBMCs, taken 1.2 years after starting antiretroviral therapy. The receptor's source is a woman aged 45-65 years with HIV. CDR3 DNA: TGTGCCAGCAGCTTAGTACGGGGAGAGACCCAGTACTTC. It translates to CASSLVRGETQYF.